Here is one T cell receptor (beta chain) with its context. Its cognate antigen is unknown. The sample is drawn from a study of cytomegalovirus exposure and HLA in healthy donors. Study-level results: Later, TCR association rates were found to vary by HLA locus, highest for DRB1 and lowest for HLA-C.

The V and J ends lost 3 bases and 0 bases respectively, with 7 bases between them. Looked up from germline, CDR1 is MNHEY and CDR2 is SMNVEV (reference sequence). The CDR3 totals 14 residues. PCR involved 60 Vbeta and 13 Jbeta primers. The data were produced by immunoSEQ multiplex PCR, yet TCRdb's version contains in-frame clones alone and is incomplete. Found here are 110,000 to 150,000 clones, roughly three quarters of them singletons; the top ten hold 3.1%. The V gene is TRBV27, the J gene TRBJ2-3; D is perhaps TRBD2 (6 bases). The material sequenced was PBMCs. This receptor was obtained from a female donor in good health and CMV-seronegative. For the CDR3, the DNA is TGTGCCAGCAGTTTGGGGGGAAGCACAGATACGCAGTATTTT. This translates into CASSLGGSTDTQYF.